Shown below are 16 T cell receptor beta chains from a single sample sequenced in a study of shared clonotypes between healthy human individuals. The naive CD8 population came from CD45RO-negative cells selected for CCR7, without terminally differentiated effector memory CD45RA+ cells. Data came from immunoSEQ multiplex PCR; TCRdb stores just in-frame clones and leaves some out. The sample has about 2.2 million clones, 93% seen once. The source material was naive CD8+ T cells from PBMCs. The receptors derive from a man in his late teens or twenties in good health. Some clones in this sample may be carry-over from other donors' samples.

This chain links TRBV7-9 with TRBJ2-1; 14 bases agree with TRBD2. V shed 6 bases and J 7 bases; nucleotides not matched to a gene: 8. CDR3 size: 16 residues. CDR1 and CDR2 from the germline V gene are SEHNR and FQNEAQ (reference sequence). The CDR3 DNA reads TGTGCCAGCAGATCGGGACTAGCGGGAGTGGGAAATGAGCAGTTCTTC. Protein product: CASRSGLAGVGNEQFF.

CDR3 protein: CASGAPETGGMNTEAFF. The CDR3 nucleotides are TGTGCCAGCGGGGCCCCGGAGACAGGGGGCATGAACACTGAAGCTTTCTTT. The chain joins TRBV7-9 to TRBJ1-1; 10 bases map to TRBD1. J gave up 0 bases and V 8 bases, and 12 bases lay outside the gene matches. Germline CDR1 reads SEHNR; CDR2 reads FQNEAQ (reference sequence). The CDR3 is 17 amino acids.

The rearrangement links TRBV11-2 to TRBJ2-7, with no clear D. The ends were cut back, 5 bases at V and 9 bases at J, with 14 bases in the middle. This CDR3 has 12 amino acids. Germline V gives CDR1 SGHAT, CDR2 FQNNGV. This CDR3 reads CASSLGPSGQYF. In DNA form, the CDR3 reads TGTGCCAGCAGCCTCGGGCCCTCGGGGCAGTACTTC.

This clone was observed once. The J gene is TRBJ1-2, the V gene TRBV6-5; D is undetermined. Germline assignment: CDR1 MNHEY and CDR2 SVGAGI. This CDR3 is built from 13 residues. V shed 5 bases and J shed 4 bases, with 11 bases lying between them. CDR3 DNA sequence: TGTGCCAGCAGTCTCGGAATCGTCTATGGCTACACCTTC. This sequence encodes CASSLGIVYGYTF.

This clone was observed a single time. J is TRBJ1-1 and V is TRBV4-3, with 7 bases that match TRBD1. The ends lost 4 bases at V and 1 base at J; junction bases unmatched: 3. There are 14 residues in the CDR3. The germline gives CDR1 LGHNA, CDR2 YSLEER. CDR3 nucleotides: TGCGCCAGCAGCCTAGACAGGGCGAACACTGAAGCTTTCTTT. Protein sequence: CASSLDRANTEAFF.

The chain couples TRBV19 to TRBJ2-3, with 8 positions matching TRBD2. CDR3 length: 15 residues. Germline V gene sequence: CDR1 LNHDA, CDR2 SQIVND (reference sequence). Losses at the gene ends were 8 bases for V and 3 bases for J; bases not matched to a gene: 10. The CDR3 loop is CASGVREVGTDTQYF. The CDR3 DNA is TGTGCCAGTGGCGTGCGGGAGGTTGGGACAGATACGCAGTATTTT.

The chain combines TRBV27 with TRBJ2-1; D is possibly TRBD1 (5 bases). V dropped 4 bases and J dropped 9 bases, with 10 bases sitting between them. Germline CDR1 and CDR2: MNHEY and SMNVEV (reference sequence). The CDR3 loop spans 12 amino acids. This CDR3 reads CASSYRWSEQFF. The CDR3 nucleotides are TGTGCCAGCAGTTACAGGTGGAGTGAGCAGTTCTTC.

This clone occurred once. V and J are TRBV30 and TRBJ2-7, with D unclear. V was shortened by 2 bases and J by 4 bases, with 12 bases between the two germline ends. Germline V lookup: CDR1 GTSNPN, CDR2 SVGIG (reference sequence). This CDR3 spans 13 amino acids. CDR3 DNA sequence: TGTGCCTGGAGTTCAATAACCGTGTACGAGCAGTACTTC. Translating gives CAWSSITVYEQYF.

The genes are TRBV6-5 and TRBJ2-1, with TRBD2 as a possible D gene (5 bases). The CDR3 consists of 13 residues. Germline-derived CDR1 and CDR2 are MNHEY and SVGAGI. Trimming removed 0 bases from V and 10 bases from J, with 10 bases in between. CDR3: CASSYSRGIEQFF. Written as DNA, the CDR3 is TGTGCCAGCAGTTACTCGAGAGGGATAGAGCAGTTCTTC.

On this clone itself: This CDR3 is also generated by other DNA sequences in the sample. The rearrangement links TRBV7-3 to TRBJ2-1; no clear D gene. This CDR3 region has 15 residues. V was trimmed by 0 bases and J by 2 bases, leaving 8 bases between them. Germline V gene sequence: CDR1 SGHTA, CDR2 FQGTGA. The chain's CDR3 is CASSLTGSPYNEQFF. The CDR3 bases are TGTGCCAGCAGCTTAACTGGTTCCCCCTACAATGAGCAGTTCTTC.

This clone occurred once. The chain combines TRBV4-1 with TRBJ1-4; TRBD1 matches at 7 bases. CDR3 length: 16 amino acids. V dropped 1 base and J dropped 5; count of bases not matched to a gene: 7. Germline lookup yields CDR1 MGHRA and CDR2 YSYEKL. For the CDR3, the DNA is TGCGCCAGCAGCCAAGCTCGGGGACAGACGAATGAAAAACTGTTTTTT. It specifies CASSQARGQTNEKLFF.

V usage is TRBV28 and J usage is TRBJ1-2; D is unresolved. The CDR3 runs to 15 residues. V lost 6 bases, J lost 4 bases, and 18 bases lay in between. Looked up from germline, CDR1 is MDHEN and CDR2 is SYDVKM. The CDR3 sequence: CASSPQTGPTYGYTF. Here the CDR3 DNA reads TGTGCCAGCAGCCCCCAGACGGGCCCAACCTATGGCTACACCTTC.

The rearrangement uses TRBV18 and TRBJ1-5; 10 nucleotides match TRBD1. The CDR3 is made up of 16 amino acids. CDR1 KGHSH and CDR2 LQKENI come from the germline V gene. V lost 6 bases, J lost 0 bases, and 5 bases stayed unmatched. Here the CDR3 DNA reads TGTGCCAGCTCGGAGGGACAGGGGTATAGCAATCAGCCCCAGCATTTT. This gives the protein CASSEGQGYSNQPQHF.

The chain combines TRBV28 with TRBJ2-7; either TRBD1 or TRBD2 may supply D (6 bases each). In germline, CDR1 is MDHEN, CDR2 SYDVKM. The V and J ends lost 6 bases and 5 bases respectively, with 23 bases between them. The CDR3 spans 16 residues. The CDR3 nucleotides read TGTGCCAGCAGCCCCCCCTGGGGGGCGCATGCCAACGAGCAGTACTTC. Its protein product is CASSPPWGAHANEQYF.

With regard to this clone: This sample includes further DNA sequences coding for the same CDR3. The rearrangement uses TRBV9 and TRBJ2-6, with TRBD1 matching over 10 bases. Germline V gives CDR1 SGDLS, CDR2 YYNGEE. The CDR3 contains 17 residues. V was pared by 2 bases and J by 1 base, with 3 bases of the junction left unmatched. DNA for the CDR3: TGTGCCAGCAGCGTCCGGGACAGGGGATCTGGGGCCAACGTCCTGACTTTC. Residues: CASSVRDRGSGANVLTF.

The V and J genes are TRBV19 and TRBJ2-3; D unclear. CDR3 length: 13 amino acids. The germline CDR1 and CDR2 sequences are LNHDA and SQIVND (reference sequence). V lost 4 bases, J lost 4 bases, and 9 bases lay in between. CDR3: CASSTRSPDTQYF. For the CDR3, the DNA is TGTGCCAGTAGTACTCGGAGCCCAGATACGCAGTATTTT.